The 2 T cell receptor beta chains presented below share a single source sample, sequenced in a study of T-cell reconstitution after alpha-beta-depleted transplantation in children. TCRbeta library construction was performed incorporating unique molecular identifiers. TCRdb redid the calling of the PCR reads with MiXCR, one entry per CDR3 protein. The data contain more than 550,000 distinct CDR3 sequences, roughly a tenth of them seen just once; the ten biggest clones take up 4%. The sequences come from PBMCs from the stem cell graft donor, collected from the stem cell graft. The receptor source for this set is a human donor who donated a stem cell graft to a child with acute myeloid leukemia.

This clonotype was observed a few times. V is TRBV4-3 and J is TRBJ2-1; 13 positions match TRBD2. The length of the CDR3 is 16 residues. CDR1 and CDR2 from the germline V gene are LGHNA and YSLEER. J was trimmed by 7 bases and V by 3 bases; bases with no gene match: 6. In nucleotides, the CDR3 is TGCGCCAGCAGCCATATGACTAGCGGGAGGCAAAATGAGCAGTTCTTC. It translates to CASSHMTSGRQNEQFF.

This clonotype has a count of ten or more. CDR3 sequence: CASSSLAETRYEQYF. CDR3 DNA sequence: TGTGCCAGCAGCTCTCTAGCGGAAACGAGGTACGAGCAGTACTTC. The gene calls are TRBV7-2 and TRBJ2-7, with 7 bases identical to TRBD2. The V and J ends lost 4 bases and 4 bases, in that order; junction bases with no gene match: 10. The CDR3 has 15 residues. CDR1 SGHTA and CDR2 FQGNSA come from the germline V gene.